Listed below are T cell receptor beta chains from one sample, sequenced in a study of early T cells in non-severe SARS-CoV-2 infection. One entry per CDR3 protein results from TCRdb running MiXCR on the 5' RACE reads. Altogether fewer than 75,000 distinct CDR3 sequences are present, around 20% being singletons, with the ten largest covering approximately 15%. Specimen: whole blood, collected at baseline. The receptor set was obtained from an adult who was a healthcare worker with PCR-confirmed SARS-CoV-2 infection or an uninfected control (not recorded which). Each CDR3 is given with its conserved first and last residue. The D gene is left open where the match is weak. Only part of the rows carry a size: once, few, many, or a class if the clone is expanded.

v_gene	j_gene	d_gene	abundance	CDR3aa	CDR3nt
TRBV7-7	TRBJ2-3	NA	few	CASSPTRTDTQYF	TGTGCCAGCAGCCCTACGCGCACAGATACGCAGTATTTT
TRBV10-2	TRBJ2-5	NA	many	CASSIGGSETQYF	TGCGCCAGCAGTATCGGGGGCTCGGAGACCCAGTACTTC
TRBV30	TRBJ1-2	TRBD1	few	CAWSPDRGIDGYTF	TGTGCCTGGAGTCCGGACAGGGGCATTGATGGCTACACCTTC
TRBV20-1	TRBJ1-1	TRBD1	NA	CSASQGGGPWDTEAFF	TGCAGTGCCAGCCAGGGGGGCGGCCCATGGGACACTGAAGCTTTCTTT
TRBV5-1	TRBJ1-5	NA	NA	CASSLVPGSYSNQPQHF	TGCGCCAGCAGCTTGGTGCCGGGATCCTATAGCAATCAGCCCCAGCATTTT
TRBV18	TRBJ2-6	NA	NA	CASSPPGGHSGANVLTF	TGTGCCAGCTCACCACCTGGCGGGCACTCTGGGGCCAACGTCCTGACTTTC
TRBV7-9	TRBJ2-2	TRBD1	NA	CASSSDRTGTPGELFF	TGTGCCAGCAGCTCTGATCGGACAGGGACGCCCGGGGAGCTGTTCTTT
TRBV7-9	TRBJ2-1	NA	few	CASSFTNEQFF	TGTGCCAGCAGCTTTACTAATGAGCAGTTCTTC
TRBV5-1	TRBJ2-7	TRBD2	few	CASSGLAGGSYEQYF	TGCGCCAGCAGCGGGCTCGCGGGGGGCTCCTACGAGCAGTACTTC
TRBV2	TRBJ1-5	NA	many	CASSSGKPQHF	TGTGCCAGCTCTTCCGGGAAGCCCCAGCATTTT
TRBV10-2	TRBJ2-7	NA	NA	CASSGGPGGLDEQYF	TGCGCCAGCAGTGGCGGCCCGGGGGGCCTTGACGAGCAGTACTTC
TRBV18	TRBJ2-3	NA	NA	CASSPRELTDTQYF	TGTGCCAGCTCACCACGTGAACTCACAGATACGCAGTATTTT
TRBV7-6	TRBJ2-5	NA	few	CASSLIPQSAPWEETQYF	TGTGCCAGCAGCTTAATCCCCCAATCGGCCCCTTGGGAAGAGACCCAGTACTTC
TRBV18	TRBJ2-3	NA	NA	CASSPNGGLGPPQYF	TGTGCCAGCTCACCAAATGGGGGGTTGGGCCCTCCGCAGTATTTT
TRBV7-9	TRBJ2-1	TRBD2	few	CASSLTGGPYNEQFF	TGTGCCAGCAGCTTAACGGGGGGACCCTACAATGAGCAGTTCTTC
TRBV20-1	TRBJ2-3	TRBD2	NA	CSGVGGVSTDTQYF	TGCAGTGGGGTTGGGGGGGTAAGCACAGATACGCAGTATTTT
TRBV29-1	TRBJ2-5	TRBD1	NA	CSVGYRGLQETQYF	TGCAGCGTTGGATACAGGGGCTTGCAAGAGACCCAGTACTTC
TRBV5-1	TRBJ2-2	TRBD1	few	CATSGTGATGELFF	TGCGCCACCTCCGGGACAGGGGCCACCGGGGAGCTGTTTTTT
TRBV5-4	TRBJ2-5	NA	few	CASSLPRLGEETQYF	TGTGCCAGCAGCTTGCCCAGACTCGGGGAGGAGACCCAGTACTTC
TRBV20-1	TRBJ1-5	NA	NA	CSAKDSSLANQPQHF	TGCAGTGCTAAGGACAGCTCACTCGCAAATCAGCCCCAGCATTTT
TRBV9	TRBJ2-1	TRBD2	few	CASSPLSGGVNEQFF	TGTGCCAGCAGCCCCTTAAGCGGGGGAGTCAATGAGCAGTTCTTC
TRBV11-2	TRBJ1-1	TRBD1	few	CASSLRGQGEAFF	TGTGCCAGCAGCTTGCGTGGACAGGGAGAAGCTTTCTTT
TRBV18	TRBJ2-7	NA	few	CASSPRFEQYF	TGTGCCAGCTCACCAAGATTCGAGCAGTACTTC
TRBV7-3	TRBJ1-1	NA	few	CASSLRDPGAGMTEAFF	TGTGCCAGCAGCTTAAGAGATCCGGGGGCTGGTATGACTGAAGCTTTCTTT
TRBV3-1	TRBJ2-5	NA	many	CASSTAVQETQYF	TGTGCCAGCAGCACCGCCGTCCAAGAGACCCAGTACTTC
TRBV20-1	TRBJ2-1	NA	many	CSATYRVPYNEQFF	TGCAGTGCGACCTACAGGGTCCCCTACAATGAGCAGTTCTTC
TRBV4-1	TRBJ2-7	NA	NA	CASSQEGPGPSYEQYF	TGCGCCAGCAGCCAAGAAGGCCCGGGGCCCTCCTACGAGCAGTACTTC
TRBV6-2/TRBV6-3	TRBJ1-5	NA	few	CASSYSGGNQPQHF	TGTGCCAGCAGTTACTCAGGGGGGAATCAGCCCCAGCATTTT
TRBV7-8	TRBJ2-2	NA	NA	CASSSAGTGELFF	TGTGCCAGCAGCTCCGCTGGCACCGGGGAGCTGTTTTTT
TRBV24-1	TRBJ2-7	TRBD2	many	CATPTRGRSYEQYF	TGTGCCACCCCCACGCGGGGGAGGTCCTACGAGCAGTACTTC
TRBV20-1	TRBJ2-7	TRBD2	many	CSARDLAGGYEQYF	TGCAGTGCTAGAGATCTCGCGGGAGGATACGAGCAGTACTTC
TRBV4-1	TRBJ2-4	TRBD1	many	CASSQPTGTANIQYF	TGCGCCAGCAGCCAACCTACCGGGACAGCAAACATTCAGTACTTC
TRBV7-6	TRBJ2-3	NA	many	CASSLRTGFTDTQYF	TGTGCCAGCAGCTTAAGAACAGGGTTTACAGATACGCAGTATTTT
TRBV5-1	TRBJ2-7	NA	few	CASSLPTSEQYF	TGCGCCAGCAGCTTGCCGACGAGCGAGCAGTACTTC
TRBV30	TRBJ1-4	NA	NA	CACGLTRHQGEKLFF	TGTGCCTGCGGTCTCACACGACATCAAGGTGAAAAACTGTTTTTT
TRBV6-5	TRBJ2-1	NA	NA	CASSAWDEQFF	TGTGCCAGCAGTGCCTGGGATGAGCAGTTCTTC
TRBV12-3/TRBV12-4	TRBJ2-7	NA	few	CASSLSAPYEQYF	TGTGCCAGCAGTTTGTCGGCGCCCTACGAGCAGTACTTC
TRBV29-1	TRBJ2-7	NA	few	CSVAESYEQYF	TGCAGCGTCGCAGAGTCCTACGAGCAGTACTTC
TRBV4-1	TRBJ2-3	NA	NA	CASGVSTSTDTQYF	TGCGCCAGCGGGGTCTCAACTAGCACAGATACGCAGTATTTT
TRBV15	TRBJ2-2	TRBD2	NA	CATSRTPSRLAGLSNTGELFF	TGTGCCACCAGCAGGACCCCCTCCCGACTAGCGGGACTATCTAACACCGGGGAGCTGTTTTTT
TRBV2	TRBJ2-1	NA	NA	CASSFKNEQFF	TGTGCCAGCAGTTTTAAGAATGAGCAGTTCTTC
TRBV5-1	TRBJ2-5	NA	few	CASSLIAAEETQYF	TGCGCCAGCAGCTTGATTGCAGCGGAAGAGACCCAGTACTTC
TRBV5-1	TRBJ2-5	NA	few	CASSLPTQETQYF	TGCGCCAGCAGCTTGCCAACCCAAGAGACCCAGTACTTC
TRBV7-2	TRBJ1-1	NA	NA	CASSLGGKAEAFF	TGTGCCAGCAGCTTGGGGGGTAAAGCTGAAGCTTTCTTT
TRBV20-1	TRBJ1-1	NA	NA	CSARVQMNTEAFF	TGCAGTGCTAGAGTTCAGATGAACACTGAAGCTTTCTTT
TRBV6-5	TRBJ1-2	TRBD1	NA	CASSRLQGSYGYTF	TGTGCCAGCAGTAGATTACAGGGGAGCTATGGCTACACCTTC
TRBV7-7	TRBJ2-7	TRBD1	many	CASSRGTGVCNEQYF	TGTGCCAGCAGCCGAGGGACAGGGGTGTGTAACGAGCAGTACTTC